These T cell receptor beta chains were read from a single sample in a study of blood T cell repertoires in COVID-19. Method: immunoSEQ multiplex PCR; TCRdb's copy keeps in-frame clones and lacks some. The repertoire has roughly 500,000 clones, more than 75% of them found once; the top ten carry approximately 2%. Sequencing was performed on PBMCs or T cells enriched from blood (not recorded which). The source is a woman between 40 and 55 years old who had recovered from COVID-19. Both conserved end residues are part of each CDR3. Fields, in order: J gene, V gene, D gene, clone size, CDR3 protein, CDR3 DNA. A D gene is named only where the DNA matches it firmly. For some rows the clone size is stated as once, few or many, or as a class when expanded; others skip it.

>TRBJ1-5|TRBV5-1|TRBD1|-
CASSLVTGIEPQHF
TGCGCCAGCAGCTTGGTGACAGGGATTGAGCCCCAGCATTTT
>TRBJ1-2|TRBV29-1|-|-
CSVESADWGSYTF
TGCAGCGTTGAATCGGCGGACTGGGGTAGCTACACCTTC
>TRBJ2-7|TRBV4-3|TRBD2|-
CASSQEVLATYEQYF
TGCGCCAGCAGCCAAGAGGTACTAGCGACCTACGAGCAGTACTTC
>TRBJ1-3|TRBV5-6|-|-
CASSRGLGSGNTIYF
TGTGCCAGCAGCCGAGGACTGGGCTCTGGAAACACCATATATTTT
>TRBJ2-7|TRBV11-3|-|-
CASSLASARYEQYF
TGTGCCAGCAGCTTGGCTAGCGCCCGCTACGAGCAGTACTTC
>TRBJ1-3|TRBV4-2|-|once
CASSQDGPYGSGNTIYF
TGTGCCAGCAGCCAAGATGGGCCTTATGGTTCTGGAAACACCATATATTTT
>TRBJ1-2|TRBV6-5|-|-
CASSYGAGINNYGYTF
TGTGCCAGCAGTTACGGAGCAGGGATAAATAACTATGGCTACACCTTC
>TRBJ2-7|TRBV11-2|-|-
CASSLGPRPYEQYF
TGTGCCAGCAGCTTAGGGCCCAGGCCCTACGAGCAGTACTTC
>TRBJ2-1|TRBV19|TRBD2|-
CASGLGVYNEQFF
TGTGCCAGTGGACTAGGCGTCTACAATGAGCAGTTCTTC
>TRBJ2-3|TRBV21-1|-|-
CASSKASQAFPGDTQYF
TGTGCCAGCAGCAAAGCTTCACAGGCTTTTCCAGGAGATACGCAGTATTTT
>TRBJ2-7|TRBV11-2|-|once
CASSLDRWAGLSEQYF
TGTGCCAGCAGCTTAGACAGGTGGGCGGGACTCTCCGAGCAGTACTTC
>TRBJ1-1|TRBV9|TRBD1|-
CASGQGANTEAFF
TGTGCCAGCGGCCAGGGGGCAAACACTGAAGCTTTCTTT
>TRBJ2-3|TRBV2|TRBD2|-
CASGTSGPLSTDTQYF
TGTGCCAGCGGGACTAGCGGCCCCCTTAGCACAGATACGCAGTATTTT
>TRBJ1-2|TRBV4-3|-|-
CASSQDRGFNYGYTF
TGCGCCAGCAGCCAAGACCGGGGTTTTAACTATGGCTACACCTTC
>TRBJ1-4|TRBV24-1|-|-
CATRGFTGSPNEKLFF
TGTGCCACCAGGGGATTTACAGGGTCACCTAATGAAAAACTGTTTTTT
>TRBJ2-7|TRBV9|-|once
CASSVGAGTEQYF
TGTGCCAGCAGCGTAGGGGCGGGGACGGAGCAGTACTTC
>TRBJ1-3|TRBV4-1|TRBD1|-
CASSRRDSSSSGNTIYF
TGCGCCAGCAGCCGCCGGGACAGTTCAAGCTCTGGAAACACCATATATTTT
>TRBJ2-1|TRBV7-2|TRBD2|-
CASSPGLAGEFVGRNEQFF
TGTGCCAGCAGTCCAGGACTAGCGGGAGAATTTGTTGGGAGGAATGAGCAGTTCTTC
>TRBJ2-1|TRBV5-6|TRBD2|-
CASSLSAGTSAYNEQFF
TGTGCCAGCAGCTTGTCCGCCGGGACTAGCGCGTACAATGAGCAGTTCTTC
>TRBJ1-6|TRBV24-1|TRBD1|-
CATNGTGNSPLHF
TGTGCCACCAATGGGACAGGGAATTCACCCCTCCACTTT
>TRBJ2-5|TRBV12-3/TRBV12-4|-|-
CASSQQIETQYF
TGTGCCAGCAGCCAACAGATTGAGACCCAGTACTTC
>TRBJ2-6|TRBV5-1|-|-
CASSLTGTGANVLTF
TGCGCCAGCAGCTTGACAGGGACTGGGGCCAACGTCCTGACTTTC
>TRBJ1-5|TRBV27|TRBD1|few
CASRGTGDDIGNQPQHF
TGTGCCAGCAGGGGGACAGGGGATGATATCGGCAATCAGCCCCAGCATTTT
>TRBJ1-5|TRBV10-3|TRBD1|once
CAISVGQGGNQPQHF
TGTGCCATCAGTGTAGGGCAGGGGGGCAATCAGCCCCAGCATTTT
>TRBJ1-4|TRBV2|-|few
CASIVGTASEKLFF
TGTGCCAGCATTGTGGGTACCGCTAGCGAAAAACTGTTTTTT
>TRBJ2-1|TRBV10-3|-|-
CAISERGTYNEQFF
TGTGCCATCAGTGAGCGGGGAACCTACAATGAGCAGTTCTTC
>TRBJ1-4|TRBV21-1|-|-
CASSNVQKSGTGREKLFF
TGTGCCAGCAGCAATGTGCAGAAATCCGGGACAGGGCGGGAAAAACTGTTTTTT
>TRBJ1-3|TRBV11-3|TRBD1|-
CASSPQGGSGNTIYF
TGTGCCAGCAGCCCCCAGGGGGGATCTGGAAACACCATATATTTT
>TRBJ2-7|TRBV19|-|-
CASTPSSVAYEQYF
TGTGCCAGTACCCCGTCTAGCGTGGCCTACGAGCAGTACTTC
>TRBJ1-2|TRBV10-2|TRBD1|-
CASTLDRDNYGYTF
TGCGCCAGCACTTTGGACAGGGACAACTATGGCTACACCTTC
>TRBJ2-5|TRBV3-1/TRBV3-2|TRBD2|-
CASSQDRSSGRGETQYF
TGTGCCAGCAGCCAAGACCGATCTAGCGGGAGGGGTGAGACCCAGTACTTC
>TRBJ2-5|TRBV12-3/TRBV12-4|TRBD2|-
CASSLLAAETQYF
TGTGCCAGCAGTTTACTAGCGGCTGAGACCCAGTACTTC
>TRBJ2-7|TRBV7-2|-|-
CASTKGVSYEQYF
TGTGCCAGCACCAAGGGGGTGTCCTACGAGCAGTACTTC
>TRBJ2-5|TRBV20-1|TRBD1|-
CSASRTGQETQYF
TGCAGTGCTAGTCGGACAGGCCAAGAGACCCAGTACTTC
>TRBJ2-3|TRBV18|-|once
CASSPTLGTDTQYF
TGTGCCAGCTCACCCACACTAGGCACAGATACGCAGTATTTT
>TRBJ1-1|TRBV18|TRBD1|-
CASSRTGGESANTEAFF
TGTGCCAGCTCACGGACAGGGGGGGAATCGGCAAACACTGAAGCTTTCTTT
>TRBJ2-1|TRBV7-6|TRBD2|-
CASSLLGGRAYNEQFF
TGTGCCAGCAGCTTATTAGGCGGGAGGGCCTACAATGAGCAGTTCTTC
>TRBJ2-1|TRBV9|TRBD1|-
CASSVGGQGVYNEQFF
TGTGCCAGCAGCGTAGGGGGACAGGGGGTATACAATGAGCAGTTCTTC
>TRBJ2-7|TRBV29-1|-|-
CSVASFRAYEQYF
TGCAGCGTTGCAAGTTTCAGGGCCTACGAGCAGTACTTC
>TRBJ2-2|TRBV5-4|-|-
CASSPHPGDTGELFF
TGTGCCAGCAGCCCCCATCCGGGAGATACCGGGGAGCTGTTTTTT
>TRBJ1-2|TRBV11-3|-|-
CASSPSSKNRIPYGYTF
TGTGCCAGCAGCCCGAGCTCCAAAAACAGGATACCCTATGGCTACACCTTC
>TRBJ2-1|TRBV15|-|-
CATSRAPPRSGNYEQFF
TGTGCCACCAGCAGAGCCCCCCCTAGGTCGGGGAACTATGAGCAGTTCTTC
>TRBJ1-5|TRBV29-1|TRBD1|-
CSASGTGFNQPQHF
TGCAGCGCATCCGGGACAGGGTTCAATCAGCCCCAGCATTTT
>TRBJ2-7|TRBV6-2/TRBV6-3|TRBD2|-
CASSFSRLAGGPETYEQYF
TGTGCCAGCAGTTTCAGTAGACTAGCGGGAGGGCCCGAAACCTACGAGCAGTACTTC
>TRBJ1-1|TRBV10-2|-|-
CASSDRNTEAFF
TGCGCCAGCAGTGACAGGAACACTGAAGCTTTCTTT
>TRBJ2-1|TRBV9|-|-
CASSVVGLALSSRNEQFF
TGTGCCAGCAGCGTAGTAGGGCTAGCTTTATCCTCACGCAATGAGCAGTTCTTC
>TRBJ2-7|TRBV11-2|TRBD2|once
CASSYLAGGTYEQYF
TGTGCCAGCAGCTACCTAGCGGGAGGAACCTACGAGCAGTACTTC
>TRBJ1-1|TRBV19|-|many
CASSIRGNTEAFF
TGTGCCAGTAGTATAAGGGGGAACACTGAAGCTTTCTTT
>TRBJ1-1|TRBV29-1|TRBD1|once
CSTRQGGTEAFF
TGCAGCACAAGACAGGGCGGCACTGAAGCTTTCTTT
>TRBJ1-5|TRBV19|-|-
CASSMGAVDLGQPQHF
TGTGCCAGTAGTATGGGTGCGGTGGACTTAGGTCAGCCCCAGCATTTT
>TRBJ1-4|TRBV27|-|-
CASSPKKHRVEKLFF
TGTGCCAGCAGTCCAAAAAAACACAGGGTGGAAAAACTGTTTTTT
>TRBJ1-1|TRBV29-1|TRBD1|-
CSVEGQGEVKAFF
TGCAGCGTTGAGGGACAGGGGGAAGTAAAAGCTTTCTTT
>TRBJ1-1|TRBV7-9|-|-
CASSLAPDYTEAFF
TGTGCCAGCAGCTTAGCGCCGGACTACACTGAAGCTTTCTTT